This paragraph reports one T cell receptor (beta chain). Profiling relied on immunoSEQ multiplex PCR, and the TCRdb table lists in-frame clones only, not all of them. The table includes about 250,000 clones, 70% to 90% detected once. CDR1 MNHNS and CDR2 SASEGT come from the germline V gene. V was clipped by 1 base and J by 9 bases; unmatched bases: 6. The CDR3 runs 13 residues. The data were taken from a study of blood T cell repertoires in COVID-19. Overall study context: The origin of the acute and convalescent COVID-19 samples was the United States, Italy and Spain.

Clinical history reported by participants formed the basis on which cohorts were assigned. Resolution of symptoms, clearance, or two negative PCRs was present in recovered Cohort 3 donors. The sequencing sample was made of PBMCs or T cells enriched from blood (not recorded which). The sequence was collected from a man in his forties or fifties who had recovered from COVID-19. The chain recombines TRBV6-1 with TRBJ2-7, with TRBD2 matching over 7 bases. Here the CDR3 reads CASSEVRVAGQYF. The CDR3 nucleotides are TGTGCCAGCAGTGAAGTTAGGGTAGCGGGGCAGTACTTC.